The clone carrying this T cell receptor beta chain occurred a few times. Its antigen remains unidentified. Repertoires were generated with immunoSEQ multiplex PCR, while TCRdb's copy carries only in-frame clones and drops some. The data contain just over 65,000 clones, 97% of them singletons. It was the roughly 130-subject validation cohort, separate from the approximately 620-subject first cohort, to which the donors belonged. Trimming took 5 bases from V and 2 from J; bases not matched to a gene: 10. The germline CDR1 and CDR2 sequences are SEHNR and FQNEAQ (reference sequence). CDR3 length: 17 amino acids. The entry originates in a study of cytomegalovirus exposure and HLA in healthy donors. The study's findings and limits: TCR beta chains numbering 150 to 200 were designated cytomegalovirus-associated.

The V gene is TRBV7-9, the J gene TRBJ1-4; 8 positions match TRBD1. This sequence originates from a woman aged 18-29 years in good health and CMV-seropositive. The specimen sequenced was PBMCs. The CDR3 DNA reads as TGTGCCAGCAGCGGCCGGACAGGGCTTTCGACTAATGAAAAACTGTTTTTT. Translation gives CASSGRTGLSTNEKLFF.